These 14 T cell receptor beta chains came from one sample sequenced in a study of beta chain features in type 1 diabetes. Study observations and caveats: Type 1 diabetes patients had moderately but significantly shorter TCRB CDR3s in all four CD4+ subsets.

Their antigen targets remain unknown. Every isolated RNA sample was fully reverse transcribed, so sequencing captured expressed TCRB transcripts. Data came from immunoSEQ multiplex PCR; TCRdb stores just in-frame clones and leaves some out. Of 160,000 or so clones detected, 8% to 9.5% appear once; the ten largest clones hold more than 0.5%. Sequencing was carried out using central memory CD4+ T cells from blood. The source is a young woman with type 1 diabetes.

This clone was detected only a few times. CDR3 bases: TGTGCCAGCAGCTTCAGTAGCGATCTCACAGATACGCAGTATTTT. Residues: CASSFSSDLTDTQYF. The chain couples TRBV11-3 to TRBJ2-3, with D possibly being TRBD2 (5 bases). The V end lost 3 bases, the J end lost 2 bases, and 12 bases lay between the germline ends. CDR1 is SGHNT, CDR2 YENEEA, per germline. The CDR3 spans 15 residues.

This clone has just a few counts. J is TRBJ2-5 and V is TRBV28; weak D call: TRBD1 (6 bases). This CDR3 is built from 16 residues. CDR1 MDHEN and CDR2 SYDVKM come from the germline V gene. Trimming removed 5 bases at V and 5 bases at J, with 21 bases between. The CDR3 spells CASSPNRAGILETQYF. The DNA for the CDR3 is TGTGCCAGCAGTCCGAACAGGGCTGGGATCCTCGAGACCCAGTACTTC.

CDR3 bases: TGTGCCTGGAGTAGGGCCCTAGCGGGAGCGTCCTACGAGCAGTACTTC. Amino acid sequence: CAWSRALAGASYEQYF. This chain uses TRBV30 with TRBJ2-7; TRBD2 matches 10 bases. Looked up from germline, CDR1 is GTSNPN and CDR2 is SVGIG (reference sequence). Trimming at V came to 2 bases and at J to 1 base, leaving 8 bases not matched to a gene. This CDR3 has 16 residues.

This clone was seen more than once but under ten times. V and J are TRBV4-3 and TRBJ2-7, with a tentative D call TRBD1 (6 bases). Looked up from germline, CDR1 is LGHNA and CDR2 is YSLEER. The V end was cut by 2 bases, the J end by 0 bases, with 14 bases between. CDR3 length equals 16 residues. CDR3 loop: CASSQQLADSSYEQYF. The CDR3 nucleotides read TGCGCCAGCAGCCAACAACTCGCGGACAGCTCCTACGAGCAGTACTTC.

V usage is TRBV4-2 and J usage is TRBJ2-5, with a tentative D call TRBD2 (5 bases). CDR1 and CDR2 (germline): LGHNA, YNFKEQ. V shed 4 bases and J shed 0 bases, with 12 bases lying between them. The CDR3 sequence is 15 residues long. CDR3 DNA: TGTGCCAGCAGCCCGCGGGCCTCGTACCAAGAGACCCAGTACTTC. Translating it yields CASSPRASYQETQYF.

The CDR3 reads CAGTQGNTIYF. The CDR3 DNA sequence: TGTGCCGGAACACAGGGAAACACCATATATTTT. V usage is TRBV6-5 and J usage is TRBJ1-3, with no clear D. CDR1 and CDR2 (germline): MNHEY, SVGAGI. This CDR3 comprises 11 residues. Deletions cut 11 bases from V and 4 bases from J, with 9 bases between.

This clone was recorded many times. The CDR3 sequence: CASSRGDRLNQPQHF. CDR3 bases: TGCGCCAGCAGCCGCGGAGACAGACTCAATCAGCCCCAGCATTTT. J is TRBJ1-5 and V is TRBV4-1, with TRBD1 as a possible D gene (5 bases). This CDR3 contains 15 residues. Germline-derived CDR1 and CDR2 are MGHRA and YSYEKL. The germline V and J ends were trimmed by 4 bases and 3 bases, with 13 bases remaining between them.

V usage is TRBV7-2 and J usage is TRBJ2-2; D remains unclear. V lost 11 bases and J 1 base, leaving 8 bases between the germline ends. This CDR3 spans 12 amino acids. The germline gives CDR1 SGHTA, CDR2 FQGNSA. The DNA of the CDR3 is TGTGCCCGCCAGGTGAACACCGGGGAGCTGTTTTTT. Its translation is CARQVNTGELFF.

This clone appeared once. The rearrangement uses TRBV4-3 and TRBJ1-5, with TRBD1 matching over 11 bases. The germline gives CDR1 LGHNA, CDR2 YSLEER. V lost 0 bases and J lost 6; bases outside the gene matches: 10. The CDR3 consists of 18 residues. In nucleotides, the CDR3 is TGCGCCAGCAGCCAAGACGGGGGACAGGGGGTTCGAGCTCAGCCCCAGCATTTT. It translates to CASSQDGGQGVRAQPQHF.

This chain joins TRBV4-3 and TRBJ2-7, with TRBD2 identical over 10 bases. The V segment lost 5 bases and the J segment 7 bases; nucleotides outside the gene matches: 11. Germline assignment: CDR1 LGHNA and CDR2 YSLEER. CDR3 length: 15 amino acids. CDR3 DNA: TGCGCCAGCAGCTGGGCAACTAGCGGGGCTGGGGAGCAGTACTTC. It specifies CASSWATSGAGEQYF.

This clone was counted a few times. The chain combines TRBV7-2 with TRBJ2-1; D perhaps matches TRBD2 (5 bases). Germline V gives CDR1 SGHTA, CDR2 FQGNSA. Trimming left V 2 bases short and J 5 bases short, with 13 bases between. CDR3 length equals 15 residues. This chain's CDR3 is CASSLSSGSHNEQFF. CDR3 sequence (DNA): TGTGCCAGCAGCTTATCCTCGGGGAGTCACAATGAGCAGTTCTTC.

The CDR3: CASSYSSSGGAETQYF. The CDR3 DNA is TGTGCCAGCAGTTACTCGAGTAGCGGGGGGGCAGAGACCCAGTACTTC. The chain has TRBV6-5 and TRBJ2-5, with TRBD2 matching over 11 bases. After removal of 0 bases from V and 4 bases from J, the junction contained 4 bases not matched to a gene. Per germline, CDR1 MNHEY and CDR2 SVGAGI. The CDR3 length is 16 residues.

CDR3 nucleotide sequence: TGCAGCGTCGGTGGGGGACAGATTAACTATGGCTACACCTTC. This translates into CSVGGGQINYGYTF. The V call is TRBV29-1, the J call TRBJ1-2; 7 nucleotides align to TRBD1. J was trimmed by 1 base and V by 6 bases; bases with no gene match: 8. The CDR3 consists of 14 residues. Germline lookup yields CDR1 SQVTM and CDR2 ANQGSEA.

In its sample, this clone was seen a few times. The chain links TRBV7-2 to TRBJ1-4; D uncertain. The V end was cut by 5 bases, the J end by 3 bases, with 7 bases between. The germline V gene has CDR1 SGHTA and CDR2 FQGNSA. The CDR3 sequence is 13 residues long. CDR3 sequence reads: CASSPLPNEKLFF. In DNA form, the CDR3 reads TGTGCCAGCAGCCCACTGCCTAATGAAAAACTGTTTTTT.